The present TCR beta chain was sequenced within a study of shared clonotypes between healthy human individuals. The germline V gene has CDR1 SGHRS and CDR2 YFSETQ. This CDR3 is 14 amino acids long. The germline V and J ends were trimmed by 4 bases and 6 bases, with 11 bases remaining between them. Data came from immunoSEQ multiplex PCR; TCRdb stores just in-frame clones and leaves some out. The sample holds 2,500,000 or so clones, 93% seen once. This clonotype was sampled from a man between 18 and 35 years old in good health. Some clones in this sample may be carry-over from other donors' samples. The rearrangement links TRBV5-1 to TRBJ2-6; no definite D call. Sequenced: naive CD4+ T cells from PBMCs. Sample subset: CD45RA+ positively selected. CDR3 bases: TGCGCCAGCAGCGGCAACCCGGAGGCCAACGTCCTGACTTTC. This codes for CASSGNPEANVLTF.